The present T cell receptor (beta chain) was sequenced within a study of T-cell memory formation after mild COVID-19. About the study: Clusters were largely donor specific.

5'RACE primed from the constant segment yielded TCR alpha and TCR beta cDNA libraries bearing sample barcodes and UMIs. Via MiXCR, TCRdb re-called the 5' RACE reads, giving one row per CDR3 protein. The sample has approximately 200,000 distinct CDR3 sequences, 15% to 20% seen once. In this sample, this clonotype turned up a few times. The CDR3 extends over 14 amino acids. V dropped 2 bases and J dropped 4 bases, with 9 bases sitting between them. CDR1 is MNHNY, CDR2 SVGAGI, per germline (reference sequence). J is TRBJ1-3 and V is TRBV6-6; D remains unclear. This TCR was recovered from an adult woman who had mild COVID-19 (a few samples of this study predate the infection). Cell type and time point are not known. Material: PBMCs or a T cell subset sorted from them (not recorded which). CDR3 coding DNA: TGTGCCAGCAGTTACGAAGGGAGGGGAAACACCATATATTTT. Protein product: CASSYEGRGNTIYF.